This T cell receptor (beta chain) was sequenced during a study of blood T cell repertoires in COVID-19. On the study more broadly: Samples came from the United States, Italy and Spain, spanning acute and convalescent COVID-19. From T cells, B-cell-depleted T cells, or PBMCs came the material, which was cDNA or gDNA.

J lost 0 bases, V lost 4 bases, and 1 base had no gene match. The length of the CDR3 is 14 residues. CDR1 and CDR2 (germline): SNHLY, FYNNEI. Original processing methods: Reference gene primer amplification gave nucleated cell count estimates. Profiled with immunoSEQ multiplex PCR; TCRdb holds only in-frame clones, not every one. V, J and clone size were drawn from that table, and D and trimming were deduced from the DNA. The sample has approximately 100,000 clones, 82% seen once. The V gene is TRBV2, the J gene TRBJ2-7; 9 bases agree with TRBD1. Sample: peripheral blood. This sequence was found in a man aged 65 to 79 with acute or convalescent COVID-19. The CDR3 is CASSGQGGSYEQYF. The CDR3, as DNA: TGTGCCAGCAGTGGACAGGGGGGCTCCTACGAGCAGTACTTC.